The rows below give T cell receptor beta chains drawn from one sample of a study of cytomegalovirus exposure and HLA in healthy donors. Only in-frame clones appear in the TCRdb table, and some are missing; sequencing was by immunoSEQ multiplex PCR. The sample comprises 95,000 to 150,000 clones, roughly 80% of which are singletons, and 7.5% to 9% rests with the top ten. Source material: PBMCs. The receptors derive from a female donor in good health and CMV-seropositive. Each CDR3 is given with its conserved first and last residue. The order of the fields is D gene, J gene, CDR3 length, clone size, V gene, CDR3 DNA, CDR3 protein. The D gene is left open where the match is weak. The size entry is marked missing in some rows and otherwise reads once, few, many or a size class.

d_gene: -
j_gene: TRBJ1-4
len: 15
abundance: -
v_gene: TRBV19
CDR3nt: TGTGCCAGTAGTATAGGGCAGGGCCGGAATGAAAAACTGTTTTTT
CDR3aa: CASSIGQGRNEKLFF

d_gene: TRBD2
j_gene: TRBJ2-2
len: 16
abundance: few
v_gene: TRBV28
CDR3nt: TGTGCCAGCAGCCTTGGGACTAGCGGACGCACCGGGGAGCTGTTTTTT
CDR3aa: CASSLGTSGRTGELFF

d_gene: TRBD2
j_gene: TRBJ2-7
len: 12
abundance: -
v_gene: TRBV6-1
CDR3nt: TGTGCCAGCAGTGAAGCGGTTGGGGGGGAGTACTTC
CDR3aa: CASSEAVGGEYF

d_gene: -
j_gene: TRBJ2-3
len: 11
abundance: -
v_gene: TRBV30
CDR3nt: TGTGCCTGGAGAACAGGTCCGACGCAGTATTTT
CDR3aa: CAWRTGPTQYF

d_gene: TRBD2
j_gene: TRBJ2-1
len: 12
abundance: -
v_gene: TRBV19
CDR3nt: TGTGCCAGTAGTAGCGGGGGGAATGAGCAGTTCTTC
CDR3aa: CASSSGGNEQFF

d_gene: TRBD1
j_gene: TRBJ1-2
len: 16
abundance: -
v_gene: TRBV19
CDR3nt: TGTGCCAGTAGCTGGGATAGGACAGGCAACAACTATGGCTACACCTTC
CDR3aa: CASSWDRTGNNYGYTF

d_gene: -
j_gene: TRBJ1-6
len: 15
abundance: -
v_gene: TRBV27
CDR3nt: TGTGCCAGCAGTTTATCGTCGAACGGTCGATCACCCCTCCACTTT
CDR3aa: CASSLSSNGRSPLHF

d_gene: -
j_gene: TRBJ2-5
len: 16
abundance: -
v_gene: TRBV5-4
CDR3nt: TGTGCCAGCAGCTTCCCTAGCCCAGGAGGGCAACAGACCCAGTACTTC
CDR3aa: CASSFPSPGGQQTQYF

d_gene: TRBD1
j_gene: TRBJ1-5
len: 14
abundance: -
v_gene: TRBV5-1
CDR3nt: TGCGCCAGCAGCCCCTCGGGACAGGGGTTCACCCAGCATTTT
CDR3aa: CASSPSGQGFTQHF

d_gene: -
j_gene: TRBJ2-3
len: 15
abundance: once
v_gene: TRBV7-8
CDR3nt: TGTGCCAGCAGCTTAGAGGATGGGGGACTAGATACGCAGTATTTT
CDR3aa: CASSLEDGGLDTQYF

d_gene: TRBD1
j_gene: TRBJ1-4
len: 14
abundance: -
v_gene: TRBV12-5
CDR3nt: TGTGCTAGTGGTTTGCAGGGGGCTGTTGAAAAACTGTTTTTT
CDR3aa: CASGLQGAVEKLFF

d_gene: -
j_gene: TRBJ1-2
len: 12
abundance: -
v_gene: TRBV9
CDR3nt: TGTGCCAGCAGCGTTTCGTTTTATGGCTACACCTTC
CDR3aa: CASSVSFYGYTF

d_gene: TRBD2
j_gene: TRBJ2-2
len: 14
abundance: -
v_gene: TRBV13
CDR3nt: TGTGCCAGCATTCTAGCGGGGTCCACCGGGGAGCTGTTTTTT
CDR3aa: CASILAGSTGELFF

d_gene: TRBD2
j_gene: TRBJ2-5
len: 15
abundance: -
v_gene: TRBV7-8
CDR3nt: TGTGCCAGCAGACGTATAGCGGGGGGGCGGGAGACCCAGTACTTC
CDR3aa: CASRRIAGGRETQYF

d_gene: TRBD1
j_gene: TRBJ1-2
len: 14
abundance: -
v_gene: TRBV29-1
CDR3nt: TGCAGCGTGGGACAGGTGGAGGCTAACTATGGCTACACCTTC
CDR3aa: CSVGQVEANYGYTF

d_gene: TRBD1
j_gene: TRBJ2-7
len: 12
abundance: -
v_gene: TRBV29-1
CDR3nt: TGCAGCGTTGAAAAAGACAGGGCCGAGCAGTACTTC
CDR3aa: CSVEKDRAEQYF

d_gene: -
j_gene: TRBJ2-2
len: 16
abundance: -
v_gene: TRBV5-4
CDR3nt: TGTGCCAGCAGCAGTTACGGACAGCGGAACACCGGGGAGCTGTTTTTT
CDR3aa: CASSSYGQRNTGELFF

d_gene: TRBD1
j_gene: TRBJ2-7
len: 15
abundance: -
v_gene: TRBV6-6
CDR3nt: TGTGCCAGCAGTTACCCCGGGACAGGGATTTACGAGCAGTACTTC
CDR3aa: CASSYPGTGIYEQYF

d_gene: TRBD2
j_gene: TRBJ2-1
len: 16
abundance: few
v_gene: TRBV28
CDR3nt: TGTGCCAGCAGTACCCGACTAGCGGGCAACTGGAATGAGCAGTTCTTC
CDR3aa: CASSTRLAGNWNEQFF

d_gene: TRBD2
j_gene: TRBJ2-2
len: 16
abundance: -
v_gene: TRBV4-3
CDR3nt: TGCGCCAGCAGCCAAGGGGAGGGCAAGGCCACCGGGGAGCTGTTTTTT
CDR3aa: CASSQGEGKATGELFF

d_gene: TRBD1
j_gene: TRBJ2-1
len: 14
abundance: -
v_gene: TRBV13
CDR3nt: TGTGCCAGCAGCGTACAGGGGCGCAACAATGAGCAGTTCTTC
CDR3aa: CASSVQGRNNEQFF

d_gene: -
j_gene: TRBJ2-1
len: 16
abundance: few
v_gene: TRBV4-2
CDR3nt: TGTGCCAGCAGCCAAGAGACGGGTCGCCCTCTCTATGAGCAGTTCTTC
CDR3aa: CASSQETGRPLYEQFF

d_gene: -
j_gene: TRBJ1-5
len: 13
abundance: few
v_gene: TRBV19
CDR3nt: TGTGCTGGGGGGTCCGAAGTGGGTCAGCCCCAGCATTTT
CDR3aa: CAGGSEVGQPQHF

d_gene: -
j_gene: TRBJ2-2
len: 12
abundance: -
v_gene: TRBV30
CDR3nt: TGTGCCTGGAGACGGGAGACCGGGGAGCTGTTTTTT
CDR3aa: CAWRRETGELFF

d_gene: -
j_gene: TRBJ1-2
len: 16
abundance: -
v_gene: TRBV27
CDR3nt: TGTGCCAGCAGTTTATGGGGGGGCCTTCCACTGGATGGCTACACCTTC
CDR3aa: CASSLWGGLPLDGYTF

d_gene: -
j_gene: TRBJ2-5
len: 16
abundance: -
v_gene: TRBV7-2
CDR3nt: TGTGCCAGCAGCTTAGTCGCGGGGAGCTCCCAAGAGACCCAGTACTTC
CDR3aa: CASSLVAGSSQETQYF

d_gene: -
j_gene: TRBJ2-7
len: 17
abundance: few
v_gene: TRBV5-1
CDR3nt: TGCGCCAGCAGCTTGGAAGTTGGCGGGCCATCCAGTTGGGAGCAGTACTTC
CDR3aa: CASSLEVGGPSSWEQYF

d_gene: TRBD2
j_gene: TRBJ2-1
len: 20
abundance: -
v_gene: TRBV10-3
CDR3nt: TGTGCCATCAGTCCTAGCAAGGGACTAGCGGGGGCCGTCTCCTACAATGAGCAGTTCTTC
CDR3aa: CAISPSKGLAGAVSYNEQFF

d_gene: -
j_gene: TRBJ2-5
len: 14
abundance: -
v_gene: TRBV19
CDR3nt: TGTGCCAGTAGTATTGGAGACCCCGGGGGGACCCAGTACTTC
CDR3aa: CASSIGDPGGTQYF

d_gene: -
j_gene: TRBJ2-5
len: 11
abundance: few
v_gene: TRBV5-4
CDR3nt: TGTGCCAGCAGTTCCTACGAGACCCAGTACTTC
CDR3aa: CASSSYETQYF

d_gene: -
j_gene: TRBJ2-4
len: 16
abundance: -
v_gene: TRBV6-5
CDR3nt: TGTGCCAGCAGTTACGCTCCAGCTGGAGGCAAAAACATTCAGTACTTC
CDR3aa: CASSYAPAGGKNIQYF

d_gene: -
j_gene: TRBJ2-7
len: 15
abundance: -
v_gene: TRBV4-1
CDR3nt: TGCGCCAGCAGCCAAAACACCGGAGGGTCCTACGAGCAGTACTTC
CDR3aa: CASSQNTGGSYEQYF

d_gene: -
j_gene: TRBJ2-2
len: 14
abundance: -
v_gene: TRBV2
CDR3nt: TGTGCCAGCAGCGTGGGGGAGGTCACCGGGGAGCTGTTTTTT
CDR3aa: CASSVGEVTGELFF

d_gene: -
j_gene: TRBJ1-2
len: 13
abundance: -
v_gene: TRBV9
CDR3nt: TGTGCCAGCAGCGCCAGATATCGTACCCTCTACACCTTC
CDR3aa: CASSARYRTLYTF

d_gene: -
j_gene: TRBJ1-4
len: 16
abundance: -
v_gene: TRBV5-1
CDR3nt: TGCGCCAGCAGCCTCCCTAGCGGAGGGGGTGTTGAAAAACTGTTTTTT
CDR3aa: CASSLPSGGGVEKLFF

d_gene: TRBD1
j_gene: TRBJ2-2
len: 15
abundance: -
v_gene: TRBV10-3
CDR3nt: TGTGCCATCAGTGAGAACAGGGGTGCGGGCGGGGAGCTGTTTTTT
CDR3aa: CAISENRGAGGELFF

d_gene: TRBD1
j_gene: TRBJ2-1
len: 15
abundance: -
v_gene: TRBV6-5
CDR3nt: TGTGCCAGCAGTAGTCCCGGGACAGGGAGCAATGAGCAGTTCTTC
CDR3aa: CASSSPGTGSNEQFF

d_gene: -
j_gene: TRBJ2-2
len: 14
abundance: -
v_gene: TRBV5-1
CDR3nt: TGCGCCAGCAGCGGACTTTTGAACACCGGGGAGCTGTTTTTT
CDR3aa: CASSGLLNTGELFF

d_gene: -
j_gene: TRBJ1-1
len: 14
abundance: -
v_gene: TRBV5-1
CDR3nt: TGCGCCAGCAGCGGGGGGACGGGGCACTCTGAAGCTTTCTTT
CDR3aa: CASSGGTGHSEAFF

d_gene: -
j_gene: TRBJ1-4
len: 16
abundance: once
v_gene: TRBV23-1
CDR3nt: TGCGCCAGCAGTCCCCTCAAGGGGGCAACTAATGAAAAACTGTTTTTT
CDR3aa: CASSPLKGATNEKLFF

d_gene: TRBD1
j_gene: TRBJ1-2
len: 12
abundance: few
v_gene: TRBV27
CDR3nt: TGTGCCAGCGCGGGGACAGGATATGGCTACACCTTC
CDR3aa: CASAGTGYGYTF

d_gene: -
j_gene: TRBJ1-6
len: 16
abundance: -
v_gene: TRBV30
CDR3nt: TGTGCCTGGAGTGGTCGGCTGGCGGCCTATAATTCACCCCTCCACTTT
CDR3aa: CAWSGRLAAYNSPLHF